This T cell receptor beta chain is from a study of T-cell memory formation after mild COVID-19. In this sample, this clonotype turned up many times. Antigen: not known. Germline CDR1 is SGHTA and CDR2 is FQGNSA. This CDR3 has 15 amino acids. Between the trimmed V and J ends, which lost 1 base and 3 bases, there was a span of 10 bases. Study outcomes and limitations: A second wave of clones peaked on day 37, and their SARS-CoV-2 specificity went unconfirmed. In pre-infection memory, a portion of responding clones appeared, which suggested that cross-reactive memory joined. Clones that contracted from day 15 to 85 were balanced CD4/CD8, while later expanders leaned CD4+.

It was 5'RACE with constant-segment primers that produced the TCR alpha and TCR beta cDNA libraries, which carried sample barcodes and UMIs. In TCRdb, the 5' RACE reads were re-called with MiXCR into one record per CDR3 protein. This sample has some 290,000 distinct CDR3 sequences, with around 15% found just once. This clonotype originated in a man between 18 and 29 years old who had mild COVID-19 (a few samples of this study predate the infection). Cell type and time point are not known. The chain is built from TRBV7-2 and TRBJ1-5; D might be TRBD1 (5 bases). Sequences were obtained from PBMCs or a T cell subset sorted from them (not recorded which). The DNA for the CDR3 is TGTGCCAGCAGCTTAGGTGGGACGGTCAATCAGCCCCAGCATTTT. Its translation: CASSLGGTVNQPQHF. The full variable domain, its missing parts supplied by reference TRBV7-2 and TRBJ1-5, is GAGVSQSPSNKVTEKGKDVELRCDPISGHTALYWYRQSLGQGLEFLIYFQGNSAPDKSGLPSDRFSAERTGGSVSTLTIQRTQQEDSAVYLCASSLGGTVNQPQHFGDGTRLSIL.